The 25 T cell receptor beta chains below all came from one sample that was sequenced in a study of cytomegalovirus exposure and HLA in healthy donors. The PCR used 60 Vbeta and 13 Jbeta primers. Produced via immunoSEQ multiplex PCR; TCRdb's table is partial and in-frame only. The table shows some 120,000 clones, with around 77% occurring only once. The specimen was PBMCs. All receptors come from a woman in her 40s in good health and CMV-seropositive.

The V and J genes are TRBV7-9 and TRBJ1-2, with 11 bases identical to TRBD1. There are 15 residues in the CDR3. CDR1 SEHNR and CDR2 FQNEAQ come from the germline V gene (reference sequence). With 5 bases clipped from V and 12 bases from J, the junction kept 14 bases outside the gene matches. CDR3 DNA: TGTGCCAGCAGCCCCGCTGGGACAGGGGGACCAGTCCACACCTTC. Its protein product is CASSPAGTGGPVHTF.

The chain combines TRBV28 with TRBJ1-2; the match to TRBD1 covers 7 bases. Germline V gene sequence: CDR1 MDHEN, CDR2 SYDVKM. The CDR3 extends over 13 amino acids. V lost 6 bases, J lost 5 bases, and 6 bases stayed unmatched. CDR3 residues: CASSWGTAYGYTF. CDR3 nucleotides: TGTGCCAGCAGCTGGGGGACAGCTTATGGCTACACCTTC.

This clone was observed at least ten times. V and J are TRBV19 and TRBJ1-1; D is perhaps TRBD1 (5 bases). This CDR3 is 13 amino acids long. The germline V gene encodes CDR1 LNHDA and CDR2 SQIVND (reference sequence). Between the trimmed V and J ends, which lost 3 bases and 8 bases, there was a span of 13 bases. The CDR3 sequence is CASSMSGQGEAFF. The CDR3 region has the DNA TGTGCCAGTAGTATGTCGGGTCAGGGAGAAGCTTTCTTT.

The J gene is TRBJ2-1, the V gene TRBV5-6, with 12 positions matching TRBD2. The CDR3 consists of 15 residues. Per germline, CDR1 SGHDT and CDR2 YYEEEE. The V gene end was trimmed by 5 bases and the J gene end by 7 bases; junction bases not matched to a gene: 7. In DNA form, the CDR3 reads TGTGCCAGCAGTTGGACTAGCGGGGCCTGGAATGAGCAGTTCTTC. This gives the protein CASSWTSGAWNEQFF.

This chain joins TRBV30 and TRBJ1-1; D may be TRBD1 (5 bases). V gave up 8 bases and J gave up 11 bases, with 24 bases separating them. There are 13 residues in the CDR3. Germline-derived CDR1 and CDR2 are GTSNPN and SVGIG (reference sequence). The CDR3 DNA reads TGTGCCGGGGTGGTTCAACAGGCCGTGGGGGCTTTCTTT. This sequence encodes CAGVVQQAVGAFF.

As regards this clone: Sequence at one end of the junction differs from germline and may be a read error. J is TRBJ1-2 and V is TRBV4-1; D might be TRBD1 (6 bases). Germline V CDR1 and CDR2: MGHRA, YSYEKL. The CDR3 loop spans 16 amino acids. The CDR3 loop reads CASSQERRGTKYGYTF. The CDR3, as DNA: TGCGCCAGCAGCCAAGAGCGGAGGGGGACTAAGTATGGCTACACCTTC.

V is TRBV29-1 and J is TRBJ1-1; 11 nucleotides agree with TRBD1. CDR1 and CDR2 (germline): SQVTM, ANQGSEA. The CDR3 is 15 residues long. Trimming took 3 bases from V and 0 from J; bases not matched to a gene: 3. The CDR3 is CSVEGDRGLNTEAFF. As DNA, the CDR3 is TGCAGCGTTGAGGGGGACAGGGGGTTGAACACTGAAGCTTTCTTT.

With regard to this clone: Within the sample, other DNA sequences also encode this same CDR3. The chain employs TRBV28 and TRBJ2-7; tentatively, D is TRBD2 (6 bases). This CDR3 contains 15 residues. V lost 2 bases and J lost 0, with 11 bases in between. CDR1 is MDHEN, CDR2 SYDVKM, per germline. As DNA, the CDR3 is TGTGCCAGCAGTTTAGGGGACTCCTACTCCTACGAGCAGTACTTC. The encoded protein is CASSLGDSYSYEQYF.

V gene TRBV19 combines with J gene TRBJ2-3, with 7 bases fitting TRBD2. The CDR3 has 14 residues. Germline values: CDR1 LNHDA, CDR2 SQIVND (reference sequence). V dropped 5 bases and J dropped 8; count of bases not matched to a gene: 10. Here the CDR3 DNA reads TGTGCCAGTAGTCAACATGGGGAGGGCCCTACGCAGTATTTT. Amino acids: CASSQHGEGPTQYF.

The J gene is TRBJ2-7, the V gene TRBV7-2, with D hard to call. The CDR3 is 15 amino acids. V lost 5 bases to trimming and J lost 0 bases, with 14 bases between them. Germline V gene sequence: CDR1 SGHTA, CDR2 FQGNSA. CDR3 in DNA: TGTGCCAGCAGCCTCGTTCCGGAGATCTCCTACGAGCAGTACTTC. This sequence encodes CASSLVPEISYEQYF.

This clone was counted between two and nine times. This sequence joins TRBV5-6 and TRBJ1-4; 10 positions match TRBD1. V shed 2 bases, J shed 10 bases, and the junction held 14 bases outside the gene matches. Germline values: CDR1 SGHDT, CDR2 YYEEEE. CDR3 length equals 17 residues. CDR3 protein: CASSFWDRGFDGGKLFF. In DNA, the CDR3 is TGTGCCAGCAGCTTCTGGGACAGGGGTTTCGATGGTGGAAAACTGTTTTTT.

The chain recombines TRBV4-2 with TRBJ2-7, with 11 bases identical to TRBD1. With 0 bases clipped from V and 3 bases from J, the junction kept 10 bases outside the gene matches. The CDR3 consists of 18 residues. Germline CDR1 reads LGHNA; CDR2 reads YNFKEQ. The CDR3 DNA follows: TGTGCCAGCAGCCAAGATATGAGGACAGGGGGCCTTCACTACGAGCAGTACTTC. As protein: CASSQDMRTGGLHYEQYF.

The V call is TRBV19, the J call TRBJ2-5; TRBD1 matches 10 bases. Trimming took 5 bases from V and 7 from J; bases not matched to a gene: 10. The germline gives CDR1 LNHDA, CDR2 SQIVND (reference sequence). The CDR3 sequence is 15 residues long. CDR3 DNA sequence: TGTGCCAGTAGTTCCCGCCGGGACAGGGGATGGACCCAGTACTTC. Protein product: CASSSRRDRGWTQYF. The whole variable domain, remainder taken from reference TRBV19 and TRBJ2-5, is DGGITQSPKYLFRKEGQNVTLSCEQNLNHDAMYWYRQDPGQGLRLIYYSQIVNDFQKGDIAEGYSVSREKKESFPLTVTSAQKNPTAFYLCASSSRRDRGWTQYFGPGTRLLVL.

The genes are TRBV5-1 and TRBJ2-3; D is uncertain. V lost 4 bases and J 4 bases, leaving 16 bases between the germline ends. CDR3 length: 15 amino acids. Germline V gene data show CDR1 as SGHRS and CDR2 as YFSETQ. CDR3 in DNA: TGCGCCAGCAGCAACCCGCGAGGTGGCGCAGATACGCAGTATTTT. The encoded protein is CASSNPRGGADTQYF.

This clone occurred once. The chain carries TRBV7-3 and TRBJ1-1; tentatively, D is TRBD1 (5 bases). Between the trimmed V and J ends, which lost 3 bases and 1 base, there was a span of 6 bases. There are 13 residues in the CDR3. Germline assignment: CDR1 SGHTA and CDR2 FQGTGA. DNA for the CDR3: TGTGCCAGCAGCTTGCAGGGGAACACTGAAGCTTTCTTT. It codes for CASSLQGNTEAFF.

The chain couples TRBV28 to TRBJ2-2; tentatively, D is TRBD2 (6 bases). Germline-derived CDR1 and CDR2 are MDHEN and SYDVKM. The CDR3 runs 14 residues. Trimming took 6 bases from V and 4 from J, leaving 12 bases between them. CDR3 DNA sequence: TGTGCCAGCAGATCCGGGACTCCCACCGGGGAGCTGTTTTTT. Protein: CASRSGTPTGELFF.

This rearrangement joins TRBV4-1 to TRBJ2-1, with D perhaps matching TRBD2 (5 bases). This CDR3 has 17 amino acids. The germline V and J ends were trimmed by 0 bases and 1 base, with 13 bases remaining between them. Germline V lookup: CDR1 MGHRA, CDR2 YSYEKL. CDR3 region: CASSQDHGVWSYNEQFF. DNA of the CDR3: TGCGCCAGCAGCCAAGATCACGGGGTATGGTCCTACAATGAGCAGTTCTTC.

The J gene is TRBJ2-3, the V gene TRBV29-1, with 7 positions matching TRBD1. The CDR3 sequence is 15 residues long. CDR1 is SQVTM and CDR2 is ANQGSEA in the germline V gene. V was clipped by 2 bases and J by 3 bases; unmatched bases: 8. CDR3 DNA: TGCAGCGTTGAAACGCCAGGGGGAAGTACAGATACGCAGTATTTT. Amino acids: CSVETPGGSTDTQYF.

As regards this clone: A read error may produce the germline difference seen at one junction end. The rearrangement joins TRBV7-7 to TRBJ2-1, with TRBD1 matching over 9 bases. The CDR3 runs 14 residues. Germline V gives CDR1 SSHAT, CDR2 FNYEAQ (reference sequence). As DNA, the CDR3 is TGTGCTAGCAAACCGGGACAGGGCTCCAATGAGCAGTTCTTC. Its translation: CASKPGQGSNEQFF.

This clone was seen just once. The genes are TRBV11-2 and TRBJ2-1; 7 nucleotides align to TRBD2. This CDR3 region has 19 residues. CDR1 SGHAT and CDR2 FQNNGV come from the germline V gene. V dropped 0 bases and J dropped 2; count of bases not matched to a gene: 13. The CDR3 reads CASSLDPTVSGLAYNEQFF. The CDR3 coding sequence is TGTGCCAGCAGCTTAGATCCTACCGTAAGCGGACTAGCCTACAATGAGCAGTTCTTC.

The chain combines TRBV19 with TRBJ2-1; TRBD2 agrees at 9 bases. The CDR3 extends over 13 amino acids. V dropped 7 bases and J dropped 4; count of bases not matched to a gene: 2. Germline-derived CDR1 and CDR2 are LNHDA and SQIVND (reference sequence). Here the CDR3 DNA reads TGTGCCAGTATTAGCGGGAGTTACAATGAGCAGTTCTTC. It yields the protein CASISGSYNEQFF. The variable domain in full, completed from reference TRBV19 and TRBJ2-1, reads DGGITQSPKYLFRKEGQNVTLSCEQNLNHDAMYWYRQDPGQGLRLIYYSQIVNDFQKGDIAEGYSVSREKKESFPLTVTSAQKNPTAFYLCASISGSYNEQFFGPGTRLTVL.

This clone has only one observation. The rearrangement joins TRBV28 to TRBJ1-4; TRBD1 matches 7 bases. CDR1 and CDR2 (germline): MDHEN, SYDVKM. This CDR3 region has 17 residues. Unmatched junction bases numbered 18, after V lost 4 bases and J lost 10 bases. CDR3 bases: TGTGCCAGCAGTTCGACAGGGTCCCCTCCCCTTCGAGGAAAACTGTTTTTT. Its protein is CASSSTGSPPLRGKLFF. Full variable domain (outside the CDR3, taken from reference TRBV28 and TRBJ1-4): DVKVTQSSRYLVKRTGEKVFLECVQDMDHENMFWYRQDPGLGLRLIYFSYDVKMKEKGDIPEGYSVSREKKERFSLILESASTNQTSMYLCASSSTGSPPLRGKLFFGSGTQLSVL.

CDR3 coding DNA: TGTGCCAGCAGTTCAGAGACAGCGGCTTTCTTT. This gives the protein CASSSETAAFF. The V and J genes are TRBV27 and TRBJ1-1, with D possibly matching TRBD1 (5 bases). CDR1 and CDR2 (germline): MNHEY, SMNVEV (reference sequence). The V gene lost 4 bases and the J gene lost 11 bases, with 11 bases spanning the gap. The CDR3 is 11 amino acids.

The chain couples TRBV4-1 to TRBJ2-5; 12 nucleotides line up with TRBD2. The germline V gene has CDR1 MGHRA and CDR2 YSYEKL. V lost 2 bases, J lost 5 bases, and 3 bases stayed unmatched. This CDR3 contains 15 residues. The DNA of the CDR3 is TGCGCCAGCAGCCAAACCGGACTAGCGGGGGAGACCCAGTACTTC. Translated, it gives CASSQTGLAGETQYF.

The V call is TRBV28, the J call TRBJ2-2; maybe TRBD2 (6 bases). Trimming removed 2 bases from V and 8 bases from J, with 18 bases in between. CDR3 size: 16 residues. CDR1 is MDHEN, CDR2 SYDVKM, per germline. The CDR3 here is CASSLVAGTGVGELFF. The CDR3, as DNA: TGTGCCAGCAGTTTAGTGGCGGGGACCGGTGTAGGGGAGCTGTTTTTT.